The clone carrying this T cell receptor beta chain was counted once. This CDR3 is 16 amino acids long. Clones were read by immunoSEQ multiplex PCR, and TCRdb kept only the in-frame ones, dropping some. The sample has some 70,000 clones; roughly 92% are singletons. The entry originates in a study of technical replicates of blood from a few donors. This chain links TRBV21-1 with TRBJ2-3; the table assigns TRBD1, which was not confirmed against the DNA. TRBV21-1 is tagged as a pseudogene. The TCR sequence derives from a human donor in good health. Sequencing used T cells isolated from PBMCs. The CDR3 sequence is CASSRGHLIPTDTQYF. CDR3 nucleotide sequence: TGTGCCAGCAGCAGGGGACATCTTATACCCACAGATACGCAGTATTTT.